The 5 T cell receptor beta chains listed next were all sequenced from one sample in a study of blood T cells in healthy people across ages. Primed by a sample-barcoded 5' primer and a J-beta primer mix, a second PCR proceeded for about 6 to 12 cycles. MiXCR, run by TCRdb on the 5' RACE reads, gives a single entry per CDR3 protein. The repertoire holds around 790,000 distinct CDR3 sequences, with under 45% as singletons. Material: blood. These receptor sequences come from a man aged 60-69 years in good health.

In this sample, this clonotype turned up many times. The rearrangement joins TRBV24-1 to TRBJ1-2, with unresolved D. The germline V gene encodes CDR1 KGHDR and CDR2 SFDVKD. V lost 3 bases to trimming and J lost 5 bases, with 6 bases between them. The CDR3 contains 12 residues. For the CDR3, the DNA is TGTGCCACCAGTGATCCGGTTTATGGCTACACCTTC. Residues: CATSDPVYGYTF.

A few counts support this clonotype. This rearrangement joins TRBV29-1 to TRBJ2-1, with 7 bases matching TRBD2. The J call is doubtful: the DNA matches TRBJ2-7 better. Germline loops: CDR1 SQVTM, CDR2 ANQGSEA. The CDR3 contains 16 residues. The CDR3 region has the DNA TGCAGCGTTTACGGGGGGAGGAGAATGTCGTACAATGAGCAGTACTTC. Amino acid sequence: CSVYGGRRMSYNEQYF.

This clonotype was detected only a few times. The chain couples TRBV20-1 to TRBJ2-5; 9 bases align to TRBD1. The J call may be in error: the DNA end matches TRBJ2-7 better. This CDR3 has 13 amino acids. Germline loops: CDR1 DFQATT, CDR2 SNEGSKA (reference sequence). For the CDR3, the DNA is TGCAGTGCTAGAGTACAGGGGGCATTCGAGCAGTACTTC. Encoded protein: CSARVQGAFEQYF.

The CDR3 sequence: CAIRGQVRENTEAFF. The CDR3 DNA is TGTGCCATCAGGGGACAGGTTAGGGAGAACACTGAAGCTTTCTTT. The chain combines TRBV10-3 with TRBJ1-1; 8 bases are shared with TRBD1. Germline values: CDR1 ENHRY, CDR2 SYGVKD. The CDR3 runs to 15 residues. The V gene end was trimmed by 6 bases and the J gene end by 1 base; junction bases not matched to a gene: 7.

The sample holds a few counts of this clonotype. The chain combines TRBV6-5 with TRBJ2-7; D gene ambiguous. The CDR3 sequence is 11 residues long. Trimming removed 8 bases from V and 2 bases from J, with 7 bases in between. CDR1 is MNHEY and CDR2 is SVGAGI in the germline V gene. CDR3 protein: CASGPPYEQYF. CDR3 DNA sequence: TGTGCCAGCGGTCCCCCCTACGAGCAGTACTTC.